The clone carrying this T cell receptor (beta chain) was observed once. What it recognizes is unknown. This sample was included in a study of graft-versus-host responses after intestinal transplantation. Background on the study: Every recipient had anti-thymocyte globulin induction and roughly 3 years of tacrolimus plus steroids. Study-wide results and limits: Allografts carried high graft-versus-host to host-versus-graft clonal ratios in patients having graft-donor T cell macrochimerism. GvH clones occurred in recipient marrow; some first appeared in ileum or blood. Association was observed between peak circulating GvH clone levels and early post-transplant HvG declines.

Assay: immunoSEQ multiplex PCR; the TCRdb copy retains only in-frame clones and omits some. Among about 88,000 clones listed, 80% to 95% were seen once. The source was unstimulated CD4+ T cells sorted from spleen or lymph node cells, collected before intestinal transplant. This receptor was identified in a human donor who received an intestinal transplant.

The CDR3 is CATSREVTGSNGYTF. Written as DNA, the CDR3 is TGTGCCACCAGCAGGGAAGTAACAGGGTCGAATGGCTACACCTTC. This chain joins TRBV15 and TRBJ1-2, with D perhaps matching TRBD1 (6 bases). This CDR3 is built from 15 residues. V was clipped by 3 bases and J by 6 bases, with 17 bases between them. The germline V gene encodes CDR1 LNHNV and CDR2 YYDKDF (reference sequence).